Detailed here is one TCR beta chain. Antigen: not known. A marrow graft followed busulfan-fludarabine conditioning, with cyclophosphamide on days +3 and +4. The sample belongs to a study of T cells after posttransplantation cyclophosphamide. Overall study findings and caveats: Blood and skin or GI T cell repertoires showed limited TRB overlap. Donor-recipient repertoire similarity was low at 1-2 months, rising over year one. After PTCy, TRB diversity resembled that of CNI/methotrexate controls.

Generated by immunoSEQ multiplex PCR, the TCRdb table keeps only in-frame clones and is missing some. This table has about 40,000 clones, roughly 87% appearing once. Between the trimmed V and J ends, which lost 5 bases and 0 bases, there was a span of 11 bases. Per germline, CDR1 MNHEY and CDR2 SMNVEV (reference sequence). The CDR3 extends over 15 amino acids. V gene TRBV27 combines with J gene TRBJ1-3; D unresolved. This TCR came from a male patient aged 55-69 years who received an allogeneic stem cell transplant from a related donor and was CMV-positive. Some T cells may arise from the graft donor. The source was PBMCs, collected roughly 59 days after allogeneic stem cell transplant with posttransplant cyclophosphamide. The DNA for the CDR3 is TGTGCCAGCAGTCCCTTCGTCGGCTCTGGAAACACCATATATTTT. Its protein product is CASSPFVGSGNTIYF.